These T cell receptor beta chains were read from a single sample in a study of T cell responses to AZD1222 COVID-19 vaccine. Assay used: immunoSEQ multiplex PCR; TCRdb lists only in-frame clones, some missing. Of some 95,000 clones listed, approximately 88% were seen once; the top ten hold 3.5% to 4%. The sample consisted of peripheral blood, taken on day 0 of AZD1222 vaccination. All receptors come from an adult in good health. Each CDR3 is given with its conserved first and last residue. A D gene is named only where the DNA matches it firmly. Clone sizes are given selectively: once, few, many, or a class where the clone is expanded.

J: TRBJ2-2; V: TRBV2; D: .; size: .; CDR3: CASEWEDTGELFF; DNA: TGTGCCAGCGAATGGGAGGACACCGGGGAGCTGTTTTTT
J: TRBJ1-2; V: TRBV18; D: .; size: .; CDR3: CASSPEPVYGYTF; DNA: TGTGCCAGCTCACCAGAGCCCGTCTATGGCTACACCTTC
J: TRBJ2-3; V: TRBV11-2; D: TRBD2; size: .; CDR3: CASSGTSGGASTDTQYF; DNA: TGTGCCAGCAGCGGGACTAGCGGGGGGGCGAGCACAGATACGCAGTATTTT
J: TRBJ2-1; V: TRBV2; D: TRBD2; size: .; CDR3: CASSRQRGGNEQFF; DNA: TGTGCCAGCAGCCGACAGCGGGGGGGCAATGAGCAGTTCTTC
J: TRBJ1-2; V: TRBV6-5; D: TRBD1; size: few; CDR3: CASSVRTGYYGYTF; DNA: TGTGCCAGCAGCGTGCGGACAGGGTACTATGGCTACACCTTC
J: TRBJ2-2; V: TRBV7-2; D: .; size: .; CDR3: CASSLDGVSANTGELFF; DNA: TGTGCCAGCAGCTTAGATGGAGTTAGCGCCAACACCGGGGAGCTGTTTTTT
J: TRBJ1-2; V: TRBV21-1; D: .; size: .; CDR3: CASSNVQGECDYGYTF; DNA: TGTGCCAGCAGCAATGTTCAGGGGGAGTGCGACTATGGCTACACCTTC
J: TRBJ2-7; V: TRBV18; D: .; size: .; CDR3: CASSSAYEQYF; DNA: TGTGCCAGCTCCAGTGCCTACGAGCAGTACTTC
J: TRBJ2-3; V: TRBV19; D: .; size: .; CDR3: CASSRRTVEPDTQYF; DNA: TGTGCCAGTAGTCGCCGGACTGTCGAGCCAGATACGCAGTATTTT
J: TRBJ1-1; V: TRBV5-4; D: .; size: .; CDR3: CASSYLDRNTEAFF; DNA: TGTGCCAGCAGCTACTTGGACAGGAACACTGAAGCTTTCTTT
J: TRBJ2-3; V: TRBV28; D: TRBD2; size: .; CDR3: CASSLALAGSDTQYF; DNA: TGTGCCAGCAGTTTGGCCCTAGCGGGGTCAGATACGCAGTATTTT
J: TRBJ1-1; V: TRBV7-3; D: .; size: .; CDR3: CASSLNGGATTEAFF; DNA: TGTGCCAGCAGCTTAAACGGGGGAGCCACCACTGAAGCTTTCTTT
J: TRBJ2-3; V: TRBV4-1; D: .; size: .; CDR3: CASSQDQTTISKGTQYF; DNA: TGCGCCAGCAGCCAAGATCAGACGACTATCTCAAAGGGTACGCAGTATTTT
J: TRBJ1-1; V: TRBV12-5; D: .; size: .; CDR3: CASGLVLGWNTEAFF; DNA: TGTGCTAGTGGTTTGGTATTGGGCTGGAACACTGAAGCTTTCTTT
J: TRBJ1-1; V: TRBV7-6; D: TRBD1; size: .; CDR3: CASSPGQGAHTEAFF; DNA: TGTGCCAGCAGTCCGGGACAGGGGGCGCATACTGAAGCTTTCTTT
J: TRBJ2-7; V: TRBV10-2; D: TRBD1; size: .; CDR3: CASSVQQGAAYEQYF; DNA: TGCGCCAGCAGTGTTCAACAGGGGGCGGCCTACGAGCAGTACTTC
J: TRBJ1-5; V: TRBV10-3; D: TRBD1; size: .; CDR3: CAISGTGDQPQHF; DNA: TGTGCCATCAGTGGGACAGGGGACCAGCCCCAGCATTTT
J: TRBJ2-7; V: TRBV5-6; D: .; size: once; CDR3: CASSLGASYEQYF; DNA: TGTGCCAGCAGCTTGGGTGCTTCCTACGAGCAGTACTTC
J: TRBJ2-3; V: TRBV4-1; D: .; size: .; CDR3: CASSQEGRDTQYF; DNA: TGCGCCAGCAGCCAAGAGGGGCGAGATACGCAGTATTTT
J: TRBJ1-3; V: TRBV5-1; D: .; size: .; CDR3: CASSFSLSGNTIYF; DNA: TGCGCCAGCAGCTTCTCCCTCTCCGGAAACACCATATATTTT
J: TRBJ2-1; V: TRBV6-2/TRBV6-3; D: TRBD2; size: .; CDR3: CASSRTGTKKTSEGYEQFF; DNA: TGTGCCAGCAGTAGGACCGGGACAAAGAAGACTAGCGAGGGGTATGAGCAGTTCTTC
J: TRBJ2-2; V: TRBV6-5; D: .; size: .; CDR3: CASSYMFTGELFF; DNA: TGTGCCAGCAGTTACATGTTCACCGGGGAGCTGTTTTTT
J: TRBJ1-5; V: TRBV10-3; D: TRBD1; size: once; CDR3: CAIRDIGQESQPQHF; DNA: TGTGCCATCAGGGACATTGGACAGGAAAGCCAGCCCCAGCATTTT
J: TRBJ1-2; V: TRBV12-3/TRBV12-4; D: .; size: .; CDR3: CASSFDRSEGYTF; DNA: TGTGCCAGCAGTTTTGACAGGTCGGAGGGCTACACCTTC
J: TRBJ1-4; V: TRBV27; D: .; size: .; CDR3: CASSQNREANEKLFF; DNA: TGTGCCAGCAGTCAGAACAGGGAGGCTAATGAAAAACTGTTTTTT
J: TRBJ2-5; V: TRBV13; D: .; size: once; CDR3: CASSLGRETQYF; DNA: TGTGCCAGCAGCTTAGGACGAGAGACCCAGTACTTC
J: TRBJ1-4; V: TRBV4-1; D: .; size: .; CDR3: CATRGNEKLFF; DNA: TGCGCCACCAGGGGTAATGAAAAACTGTTTTTT
J: TRBJ1-1; V: TRBV2; D: .; size: few; CDR3: CASSPTHRNTEAFF; DNA: TGTGCCAGCAGCCCCACCCACCGGAACACTGAAGCTTTCTTT
J: TRBJ2-7; V: TRBV3-1/TRBV3-2; D: .; size: few; CDR3: CASSQGGSINYEQYF; DNA: TGTGCCAGCAGCCAAGGAGGCAGCATTAACTACGAGCAGTACTTC
J: TRBJ1-2; V: TRBV6-6; D: .; size: .; CDR3: CASSYSRGVNYGYTF; DNA: TGTGCCAGCAGTTACTCCCGGGGGGTTAACTATGGCTACACCTTC
J: TRBJ1-6; V: TRBV3-1/TRBV3-2; D: .; size: .; CDR3: CASSQQGPDSPLHF; DNA: TGTGCCAGCAGCCAGCAGGGGCCAGATTCACCCCTCCACTTT
J: TRBJ1-1; V: TRBV19; D: .; size: few; CDR3: CASSITGVGETEAFF; DNA: TGTGCCAGTAGTATTACGGGGGTTGGAGAGACTGAAGCTTTCTTT
J: TRBJ2-1; V: TRBV11-2; D: .; size: .; CDR3: CASSPSRDSYNEQFF; DNA: TGTGCCAGCAGCCCGTCGAGGGATTCCTACAATGAGCAGTTCTTC
J: TRBJ1-2; V: TRBV2; D: .; size: .; CDR3: CATNWPSPGYTF; DNA: TGTGCCACCAACTGGCCCTCTCCAGGCTACACCTTC
J: TRBJ1-1; V: TRBV5-5; D: .; size: .; CDR3: CASSLVRSWGTEAFF; DNA: TGTGCCAGCAGCTTGGTTCGCTCATGGGGCACTGAAGCTTTCTTT
J: TRBJ1-2; V: TRBV28; D: .; size: once; CDR3: CASSLHMRGGGYTF; DNA: TGTGCCAGCAGTTTACATATGAGGGGTGGAGGCTACACCTTC
J: TRBJ2-1; V: TRBV15; D: .; size: .; CDR3: CATSRDTSPGPEQFF; DNA: TGTGCCACCAGCAGAGATACCTCCCCGGGACCAGAGCAGTTCTTC
J: TRBJ1-3; V: TRBV18; D: .; size: .; CDR3: CASSPWDISGNTIYF; DNA: TGTGCCAGCTCACCCTGGGACATCTCTGGAAACACCATATATTTT
J: TRBJ1-1; V: TRBV5-6; D: .; size: .; CDR3: CASSLEGTLMNTEAFF; DNA: TGTGCCAGCAGCTTGGAGGGGACCTTGATGAACACTGAAGCTTTCTTT
J: TRBJ2-7; V: TRBV19; D: .; size: .; CDR3: CASSGRDGGYEQYF; DNA: TGTGCCAGTAGTGGTCGGGACGGCGGTTACGAGCAGTACTTC
J: TRBJ1-6; V: TRBV5-1; D: .; size: .; CDR3: CASTQDSSYNSPLHF; DNA: TGCGCCAGCACGCAGGACAGCTCCTATAATTCACCCCTCCACTTT
J: TRBJ2-7; V: TRBV9; D: .; size: .; CDR3: CASSPLSGYTLYEQYF; DNA: TGTGCCAGCAGCCCGTTATCGGGGTACACCCTCTACGAGCAGTACTTC
J: TRBJ2-2; V: TRBV11-2; D: .; size: .; CDR3: CASSSDSGGELFF; DNA: TGTGCCAGCAGCTCCGACAGTGGCGGGGAGCTGTTTTTT
J: TRBJ1-2; V: TRBV4-1; D: .; size: .; CDR3: CASSQARGYGYTF; DNA: TGCGCCAGCAGCCAAGCTAGAGGCTATGGCTACACCTTC
J: TRBJ1-6; V: TRBV6-6; D: .; size: .; CDR3: CASSYSVRDNSPLHF; DNA: TGTGCCAGCAGTTACTCGGTCAGGGATAATTCACCCCTCCACTTT
J: TRBJ2-2; V: TRBV9; D: TRBD1; size: .; CDR3: CASSVVFGTGPPGELFF; DNA: TGTGCCAGCAGCGTAGTTTTCGGGACAGGGCCCCCCGGGGAGCTGTTTTTT